Following are 25 T cell receptor beta chains from one sample sequenced in a study of shared clonotypes between healthy human individuals. Here immunoSEQ multiplex PCR was the method, and the copy in TCRdb shows in-frame clones only, minus some. The repertoire holds 2 million to 2.5 million clones, with approximately 94% as singletons. Sequencing used naive CD4+ T cells sorted from blood. Subset described: CD45RA+ positively selected. Every receptor here comes from a young man in good health.

In the case of this clone: The sample holds other DNA sequences that translate to the same CDR3. The rearrangement joins TRBV5-1 to TRBJ2-5; 11 positions match TRBD2. After removal of 2 bases from V and 2 bases from J, the junction contained 2 bases not matched to a gene. The germline CDR1 and CDR2 sequences are SGHRS and YFSETQ. CDR3 length: 15 residues. This chain's CDR3 is CASSLLAGVQETQYF. Written as DNA, the CDR3 is TGCGCCAGCAGCTTACTAGCGGGGGTGCAAGAGACCCAGTACTTC.

This rearrangement joins TRBV10-3 to TRBJ2-5, with D possibly called TRBD1 or TRBD2 (5 bases each). Germline lookup yields CDR1 ENHRY and CDR2 SYGVKD. V was trimmed by 10 bases and J by 5 bases, leaving 17 bases between them. The CDR3 runs 13 residues. The CDR3 DNA is TGTGCCAGCCGGGACGTTAGAGGGGAGACCCAGTACTTC. Its protein product is CASRDVRGETQYF.

The rearrangement joins TRBV19 to TRBJ2-4, with D possibly TRBD1 on 5 matching bases. CDR3 length: 16 residues. Trimming took 0 bases from V and 0 from J, leaving 9 bases between them. Germline CDR1 reads LNHDA; CDR2 reads SQIVND (reference sequence). CDR3 sequence reads: CASSIEGLGAKNIQYF. The CDR3 DNA reads as TGTGCCAGTAGTATAGAGGGGCTTGGAGCCAAAAACATTCAGTACTTC. Full variable domain (outside the CDR3, taken from reference TRBV19 and TRBJ2-4): DGGITQSPKYLFRKEGQNVTLSCEQNLNHDAMYWYRQDPGQGLRLIYYSQIVNDFQKGDIAEGYSVSREKKESFPLTVTSAQKNPTAFYLCASSIEGLGAKNIQYFGAGTRLSVL.

This chain joins TRBV29-1 and TRBJ2-1; no definite D call. The germline V and J ends were trimmed by 4 bases and 0 bases, with 10 bases remaining between them. In germline, CDR1 is SQVTM, CDR2 ANQGSEA. This CDR3 contains 14 residues. The CDR3 reads CSVAGRISYNEQFF. CDR3 bases: TGCAGCGTTGCCGGACGGATCTCCTACAATGAGCAGTTCTTC.

The chain carries TRBV30 and TRBJ2-2, with 8 bases identical to TRBD2. CDR3 size: 14 residues. CDR1 is GTSNPN and CDR2 is SVGIG in the germline V gene (reference sequence). V trimming: 5 bases; J trimming: 5 bases; junction bases outside the gene matches: 7. The CDR3 reads CAWGSGRLTGELFF. The CDR3 DNA follows: TGTGCCTGGGGGAGCGGGAGACTGACCGGGGAGCTGTTTTTT.

V is TRBV5-4 and J is TRBJ2-2; 9 bases agree with TRBD1. From germline, CDR1 is SGHNT and CDR2 YYREEE (reference sequence). J lost 5 bases, V lost 4 bases, and 9 bases had no gene match. This CDR3 has 16 residues. CDR3 coding DNA: TGTGCCAGCAGCCCACTACAGGGGGCTTGGACCGGGGAGCTGTTTTTT. Translation gives CASSPLQGAWTGELFF.

About this clone itself: Distinct nucleotide sequences in the sample also encode this CDR3. The chain uses TRBV15 and TRBJ1-2; no clear D gene. Trimming left V 1 base short and J 2 bases short, with 5 bases between. This CDR3 contains 13 residues. Germline lookup yields CDR1 LNHNV and CDR2 YYDKDF (reference sequence). CDR3 sequence: CATSRVANYGYTF. The CDR3 DNA follows: TGTGCCACCAGCAGAGTGGCGAACTATGGCTACACCTTC.

The chain is built from TRBV28 and TRBJ1-5; no clear D gene. V was cut by 3 bases and J by 6 bases, with 12 bases left in between. This CDR3 has 14 amino acids. Germline V gene sequence: CDR1 MDHEN, CDR2 SYDVKM. The CDR3 DNA reads as TGTGCCAGCAGTTTGGAGATTAAGGGTCAGCCCCAGCATTTT. Amino acid sequence: CASSLEIKGQPQHF.

This chain joins TRBV5-4 and TRBJ1-1; no firm D call. The germline V gene encodes CDR1 SGHNT and CDR2 YYREEE (reference sequence). CDR3 size: 16 residues. V shed 0 bases and J shed 0 bases, with 12 bases lying between them. The CDR3 sequence: CASSLDRTDLNTEAFF. The CDR3 DNA is TGTGCCAGCAGCTTGGATCGTACCGACCTGAACACTGAAGCTTTCTTT.

The chain recombines TRBV9 with TRBJ2-7; D gene unclear. V was clipped by 1 base and J by 1 base, with 9 bases between them. The CDR3 length is 14 residues. Germline-derived CDR1 and CDR2 are SGDLS and YYNGEE. CDR3 in amino acids: CASSVSIISYEQYF. The DNA for the CDR3 is TGTGCCAGCAGCGTATCAATCATTTCCTACGAGCAGTACTTC. The variable domain in full, completed from reference TRBV9 and TRBJ2-7, reads DSGVTQTPKHLITATGQRVTLRCSPRSGDLSVYWYQQSLDQGLQFLIQYYNGEERAKGNILERFSAQQFPDLHSELNLSSLELGDSALYFCASSVSIISYEQYFGPGTRLTVT.

This chain links TRBV18 with TRBJ1-1; D perhaps matches TRBD1 (5 bases). The CDR3 is 13 amino acids. The V gene's germline CDR1 is KGHSH and CDR2 LQKENI. V was pared by 3 bases and J by 4 bases, with 9 bases between. In nucleotides, the CDR3 is TGTGCCAGCTCACCGGGGGTTGCCACTGAAGCTTTCTTT. Amino acids: CASSPGVATEAFF.

The chain is built from TRBV7-2 and TRBJ2-7, with D perhaps TRBD2 (6 bases). V was shortened by 3 bases and J by 5 bases, with 14 bases between the two germline ends. The CDR3 has 14 amino acids. Germline V CDR1 and CDR2: SGHTA, FQGNSA. CDR3 sequence reads: CASSFSSVPHEQYF. CDR3 nucleotide sequence: TGTGCCAGCAGCTTCTCTAGCGTCCCACACGAGCAGTACTTC.

The CDR3 spells CATSRRAEGSPLHF. CDR3 sequence (DNA): TGTGCCACCAGCAGAAGGGCCGAGGGTTCACCCCTCCACTTT. This chain links TRBV15 with TRBJ1-6; D is undetermined. Germline CDR1 and CDR2: LNHNV and YYDKDF (reference sequence). The CDR3 totals 14 residues. Trimming shortened V by 2 bases and J by 9 bases, and 11 bases separated the two germline ends.

Concerning this clone: At the DNA level, this CDR3 is encoded by other sequences in the same sample as well. The V and J genes are TRBV7-2 and TRBJ2-7; 9 bases match TRBD1. V was pared by 5 bases and J by 2 bases, with 4 bases of the junction left unmatched. The CDR3 extends over 14 amino acids. CDR1 is SGHTA and CDR2 is FQGNSA in the germline V gene. CDR3: CASSNRDRAYEQYF. Written as DNA, the CDR3 is TGTGCCAGCAGCAACCGGGACAGGGCCTACGAGCAGTACTTC.

The V call is TRBV1, the J call TRBJ2-2; the table assigns TRBD2, which was not confirmed against the DNA. TRBV1 represents a pseudogene. The CDR3 has 14 amino acids. The CDR3 bases are TGCACCAGCAGCCTTGTCCTGAACACCGGGGAGCTGTTTTTT. Translating gives CTSSLVLNTGELFF.

V is TRBV10-3 and J is TRBJ2-2; no definite D call. The V and J ends lost 7 bases and 4 bases respectively, with 4 bases between them. Germline assignment: CDR1 ENHRY and CDR2 SYGVKD. This CDR3 is built from 11 residues. The CDR3 DNA reads TGTGCCATCAAGAGCACCGGGGAGCTGTTTTTT. Amino acids: CAIKSTGELFF.

The V and J genes are TRBV5-1 and TRBJ1-2; 10 nucleotides agree with TRBD1. V lost 4 bases to trimming and J lost 2 bases; unmatched junction nucleotides: 5. CDR1 and CDR2 from the germline V gene are SGHRS and YFSETQ. The CDR3 covers 15 residues. This CDR3 reads CASSRPGQGNYGYTF. CDR3 nucleotide sequence: TGCGCCAGCAGCCGCCCGGGACAGGGGAACTATGGCTACACCTTC. Filled out from reference TRBV5-1 and TRBJ1-2, the complete variable domain reads KAGVTQTPRYLIKTRGQQVTLSCSPISGHRSVSWYQQTPGQGLQFLFEYFSETQRNKGNFPGRFSGRQFSNSRSEMNVSTLELGDSALYLCASSRPGQGNYGYTFGSGTRLTVV.

The V call is TRBV18, the J call TRBJ1-2; D may be TRBD1 (5 bases). The ends were cut back, 2 bases at V and 6 bases at J, with 16 bases in the middle. The germline gives CDR1 KGHSH, CDR2 LQKENI. This CDR3 region has 15 residues. DNA for the CDR3: TGTGCCAGCTCACCAGGACAACAGGAGGAGCATGGCTACACCTTC. As protein: CASSPGQQEEHGYTF. The full variable domain, with the rest looked up from reference TRBV18 and TRBJ1-2, is NAGVMQNPRHLVRRRGQEARLRCSPMKGHSHVYWYRQLPEEGLKFMVYLQKENIIDESGMPKERFSAEFPKEGPSILRIQQVVRGDSAAYFCASSPGQQEEHGYTFGSGTRLTVV.

The J gene is TRBJ2-5, the V gene TRBV6-1; D gene ambiguous. Trimming took off 3 bases at V and 1 base at J, with 12 bases between the two ends. This CDR3 is 15 amino acids long. Germline V lookup: CDR1 MNHNS, CDR2 SASEGT. The CDR3 DNA reads TGTGCCAGCAGTGACCACACTGGATTCCAAGAGACCCAGTACTTC. The encoded protein is CASSDHTGFQETQYF.

The chain couples TRBV6-1 to TRBJ1-6; D unclear. Germline loops: CDR1 MNHNS, CDR2 SASEGT. V lost 2 bases, J lost 6 bases, and 11 bases lay in between. The CDR3 runs to 15 residues. The CDR3 DNA is TGTGCCAGCAGTGAAAATTGGATCCCTAATTCACCCCTCCACTTT. Protein: CASSENWIPNSPLHF.

Comment on this clone: Other DNA sequences of this sample code for an identical CDR3. This rearrangement joins TRBV2 to TRBJ2-5, with D maybe TRBD1 (5 bases). V shed 7 bases and J shed 4 bases, with 16 bases lying between them. This CDR3 spans 14 amino acids. The germline V gene has CDR1 SNHLY and CDR2 FYNNEI. CDR3 nucleotide sequence: TGTGCCAGCAACCGCCAGGGCATGCGAGAGACCCAGTACTTC. This codes for CASNRQGMRETQYF.

This rearrangement joins TRBV11-2 to TRBJ1-1; D not certain. Trimming took off 4 bases at V and 4 bases at J, with 10 bases between the two ends. The CDR3 contains 13 residues. Germline V gives CDR1 SGHAT, CDR2 FQNNGV. The CDR3 coding sequence is TGTGCCAGCAGCTCCCAATCGGGCACTGAAGCTTTCTTT. Protein sequence: CASSSQSGTEAFF.

The V gene is TRBV6-5, the J gene TRBJ1-6, with TRBD1 matching over 8 bases. Trimming took 5 bases from V and 7 from J; bases not matched to a gene: 4. This CDR3 is built from 14 residues. Germline V gives CDR1 MNHEY, CDR2 SVGAGI. CDR3 bases: TGTGCCAGCAGTACACAGGGGGGAAATTCACCCCTCCACTTT. It yields the protein CASSTQGGNSPLHF.

Here the CDR3 reads CASSPRGGSYGYTF. CDR3 bases: TGTGCCAGCAGCCCCCGCGGGGGTTCCTATGGCTACACCTTC. This chain uses TRBV11-2 with TRBJ1-2, with a weak D call TRBD1 (5 bases). The CDR3 sequence is 14 residues long. Per germline, CDR1 SGHAT and CDR2 FQNNGV. V lost 5 bases and J 4 bases, leaving 14 bases between the germline ends.

The chain uses TRBV25-1 and TRBJ1-3; no definite D call. CDR3 length equals 14 residues. Germline CDR1 is MGHDK and CDR2 is SYGVNS. Trimming pared 6 bases from V and 0 bases from J, leaving 9 bases between. CDR3 DNA sequence: TGTGCCAGCAGGGGGTCGGGCTCTGGAAACACCATATATTTT. This encodes CASRGSGSGNTIYF.